Below, 18 T cell receptor beta chains from the same sample are listed, as sequenced in a study of shared clonotypes between healthy human individuals. Here immunoSEQ multiplex PCR was the method, and the copy in TCRdb shows in-frame clones only, minus some. The table includes 800,000 to 1,200,000 clones, around three quarters detected once. The sample comprised memory CD4+ T cells from PBMCs. Specified subset: CD45RA-negative fraction. These TCRs come from a man between 18 and 29 years old in good health. Some clones in this sample may be carry-over from other donors' samples.

Points on this clone: The sample has other DNA sequences that encode this CDR3 too. The rearrangement uses TRBV29-1 and TRBJ2-3; D unresolved. V gave up 6 bases and J gave up 5 bases, with 9 bases separating them. Germline CDR1 SQVTM, CDR2 ANQGSEA. The CDR3 is 11 residues long. The chain's CDR3 is CSVGGGDTQYF. CDR3 bases: TGCAGCGTAGGTGGCGGAGATACGCAGTATTTT.

The chain links TRBV5-1 to TRBJ1-1; the D gene is possibly TRBD1 (5 bases). Trimming took 4 bases from V and 0 from J, leaving 19 bases between them. Germline CDR1 SGHRS, CDR2 YFSETQ. The CDR3 totals 17 residues. CDR3 protein: CASSPKRGAHLNTEAFF. The CDR3, as DNA: TGCGCCAGCAGCCCGAAGCGAGGGGCGCACCTGAACACTGAAGCTTTCTTT.

The J gene is TRBJ1-5, the V gene TRBV29-1, with D possibly being TRBD1 (6 bases). The V gene's germline CDR1 is SQVTM and CDR2 ANQGSEA. The ends were cut back, 4 bases at V and 5 bases at J, with 15 bases in the middle. This CDR3 contains 14 residues. The CDR3 loop reads CSVGLQGKDQPQHF. CDR3 bases: TGCAGCGTTGGCCTACAGGGTAAGGATCAGCCCCAGCATTTT.

This clone was seen only once. The V call is TRBV5-8, the J call TRBJ1-2, with 7 bases matching TRBD1. The germline CDR1 and CDR2 sequences are SGHTS and YDEGEE. This CDR3 has 14 residues. Trimming took 4 bases from V and 3 from J; bases not matched to a gene: 6. CDR3 in amino acids: CASSTPQGYYGYTF. In DNA form, the CDR3 reads TGTGCCAGCAGCACGCCACAGGGGTACTATGGCTACACCTTC. Based on the CDR3 plus reference TRBV5-8 and TRBJ1-2, the full variable domain is EAGVTQSPTHLIKTRGQQATLRCSPISGHTSVYWYQQALGLGLQFLLWYDEGEERNRGNFPPRFSGRQFPNYSSELNVNALELEDSALYLCASSTPQGYYGYTFGSGTRLTVV.

The CDR3: CASSPQVYTEQFF. As DNA, the CDR3 is TGCGCCAGCAGCCCCCAGGTATATACTGAGCAGTTCTTC. The chain has TRBV5-1 and TRBJ2-1; D remains ambiguous. The CDR3 is 13 residues long. V lost 4 bases, J lost 9 bases, and 14 bases lay in between. Per the germline V gene, CDR1 is SGHRS and CDR2 is YFSETQ.

This clone was counted only a few times. The chain is built from TRBV28 and TRBJ1-1; 7 nucleotides match TRBD1. Germline V gene lookup returns CDR1 MDHEN and CDR2 SYDVKM. The CDR3 has 13 amino acids. The V gene end was trimmed by 5 bases and the J gene end by 8 bases; junction bases not matched to a gene: 8. The CDR3 DNA follows: TGTGCCAGCAGTAGGGGGCTGTACCCCGAAGCTTTCTTT. Translating it yields CASSRGLYPEAFF.

V is TRBV7-2 and J is TRBJ2-1; possibly TRBD1 for D (6 bases). The germline CDR1 and CDR2 sequences are SGHTA and FQGNSA. The CDR3 sequence is 14 residues long. V was trimmed by 4 bases and J by 8 bases, leaving 15 bases between them. The CDR3 DNA follows: TGTGCCAGCAGCTCAATTTACAGGGTTCATGAGCAGTTCTTC. Translating gives CASSSIYRVHEQFF.

The chain links TRBV4-3 to TRBJ2-7; 7 bases fit TRBD1. Germline V gives CDR1 LGHNA, CDR2 YSLEER. This CDR3 region has 15 residues. V was pared by 3 bases and J by 6 bases, with 11 bases of the junction left unmatched. As DNA, the CDR3 is TGCGCCAGCAGCCAGGAAACAGGGGTGCAGGGCGAGCAGTACTTC. Translated: CASSQETGVQGEQYF.

The chain combines TRBV6-1 with TRBJ2-4, with D possibly being TRBD2 (5 bases). The V gene lost 3 bases and the J gene lost 3 bases, with 12 bases spanning the gap. Germline V gene lookup returns CDR1 MNHNS and CDR2 SASEGT. The CDR3 runs to 15 residues. The CDR3 region has the DNA TGTGCCAGCAGTGATTCTAGCTTATTCAAAAACATTCAGTACTTC. Its protein product is CASSDSSLFKNIQYF.

The V and J genes are TRBV21-1 and TRBJ1-2; the DNA was not used to check the table's D call, TRBD1. TRBV21-1 is a listed pseudogene. The CDR3 has 15 amino acids. DNA of the CDR3: TGTGCCAGCAGCCCACGGGGGACAGGGTCGGATGGCTACACCTTC. Its protein is CASSPRGTGSDGYTF.

The chain has TRBV5-1 and TRBJ1-1, with 11 bases that match TRBD1. CDR1 SGHRS and CDR2 YFSETQ come from the germline V gene. This CDR3 region has 14 residues. The V segment lost 4 bases and the J segment 4 bases; nucleotides outside the gene matches: 3. Written as DNA, the CDR3 is TGCGCCAGCAGCGGACAGGGGGCGGTCACTGAAGCTTTCTTT. Its protein is CASSGQGAVTEAFF.

This clone has more than one count but fewer than ten. The chain joins TRBV7-9 to TRBJ1-1, with D possibly TRBD1 on 6 matching bases. The germline V gene has CDR1 SEHNR and CDR2 FQNEAQ (reference sequence). Trimming removed 2 bases at V and 0 bases at J, with 10 bases between. This CDR3 contains 15 residues. The CDR3 DNA sequence: TGTGCCAGCAGCTTACCGGACAGTGTGAACACTGAAGCTTTCTTT. Translation: CASSLPDSVNTEAFF.

The chain couples TRBV5-6 to TRBJ2-1, with D possibly called TRBD1 or TRBD2 (5 bases each). The CDR3 runs 15 residues. The germline V gene encodes CDR1 SGHDT and CDR2 YYEEEE. The V end lost 6 bases, the J end lost 2 bases, and 15 bases lay between the germline ends. CDR3 in amino acids: CASTLPGTTYNEQFF. CDR3 bases: TGTGCCAGCACCCTCCCAGGGACCACCTACAATGAGCAGTTCTTC.

The V call is TRBV7-9, the J call TRBJ2-7; 10 bases fit TRBD1. Trimming at V came to 4 bases and at J to 5 bases, leaving 14 bases not matched to a gene. Germline-derived CDR1 and CDR2 are SEHNR and FQNEAQ (reference sequence). The CDR3 has 17 residues. CDR3 loop: CASSSGTGAVFGNEQYF. CDR3 nucleotides: TGTGCCAGCAGCTCCGGGACAGGGGCGGTTTTCGGTAACGAGCAGTACTTC.

J is TRBJ1-6 and V is TRBV9; 8 bases match TRBD1. The V gene's germline CDR1 is SGDLS and CDR2 YYNGEE. The CDR3 covers 14 residues. The trim removed 2 bases at V and 9 bases at J, leaving 4 bases unmatched. The CDR3 here is CASSVLTGGSPLHF. CDR3 nucleotide sequence: TGTGCCAGCAGCGTTCTTACAGGGGGTTCACCCCTCCACTTT.

DNA for the CDR3: TGTGCCTGGATCATAGGACAGGGATTCACCGGGGAGCTGTTTTTT. It is translated as CAWIIGQGFTGELFF. The chain joins TRBV30 to TRBJ2-2, with 8 positions matching TRBD1. Germline CDR1 GTSNPN, CDR2 SVGIG (reference sequence). This CDR3 region has 15 residues. Germline trimming cut 4 bases from V and 4 bases from J; bases unmatched to any gene: 8.

This clone was counted only a few times. V usage is TRBV18 and J usage is TRBJ1-2, with 7 positions matching TRBD1. V trimming: 2 bases; J trimming: 0 bases; junction bases outside the gene matches: 3. The germline V gene encodes CDR1 KGHSH and CDR2 LQKENI. This CDR3 region has 15 residues. The CDR3: CASSPRQGANYGYTF. CDR3 nucleotides: TGTGCCAGCTCACCAAGACAGGGAGCTAACTATGGCTACACCTTC.

The rearrangement links TRBV6-6 to TRBJ2-4; D may be TRBD1 (6 bases). Germline-derived CDR1 and CDR2 are MNHNY and SVGAGI (reference sequence). V lost 2 bases and J 8 bases, leaving 10 bases between the germline ends. The CDR3 length is 13 residues. In DNA form, the CDR3 reads TGTGCCAGCAGTTACCGGGGACAAGACATTCAGTACTTC. Amino acid sequence: CASSYRGQDIQYF.